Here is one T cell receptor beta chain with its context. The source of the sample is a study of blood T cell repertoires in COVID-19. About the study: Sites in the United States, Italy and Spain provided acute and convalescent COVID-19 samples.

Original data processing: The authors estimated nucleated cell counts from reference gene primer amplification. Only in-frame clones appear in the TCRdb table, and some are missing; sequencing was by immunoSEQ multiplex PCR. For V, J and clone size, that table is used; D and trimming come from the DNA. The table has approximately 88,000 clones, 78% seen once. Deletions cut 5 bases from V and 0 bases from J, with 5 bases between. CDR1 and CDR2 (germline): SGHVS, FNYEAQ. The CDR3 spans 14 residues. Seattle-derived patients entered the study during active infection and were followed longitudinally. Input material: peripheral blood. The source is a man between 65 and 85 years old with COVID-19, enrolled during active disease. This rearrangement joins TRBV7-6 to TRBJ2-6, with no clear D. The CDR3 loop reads CASSQNSGANVLTF. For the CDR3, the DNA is TGTGCCAGCAGCCAGAACTCTGGGGCCAACGTCCTGACTTTC.